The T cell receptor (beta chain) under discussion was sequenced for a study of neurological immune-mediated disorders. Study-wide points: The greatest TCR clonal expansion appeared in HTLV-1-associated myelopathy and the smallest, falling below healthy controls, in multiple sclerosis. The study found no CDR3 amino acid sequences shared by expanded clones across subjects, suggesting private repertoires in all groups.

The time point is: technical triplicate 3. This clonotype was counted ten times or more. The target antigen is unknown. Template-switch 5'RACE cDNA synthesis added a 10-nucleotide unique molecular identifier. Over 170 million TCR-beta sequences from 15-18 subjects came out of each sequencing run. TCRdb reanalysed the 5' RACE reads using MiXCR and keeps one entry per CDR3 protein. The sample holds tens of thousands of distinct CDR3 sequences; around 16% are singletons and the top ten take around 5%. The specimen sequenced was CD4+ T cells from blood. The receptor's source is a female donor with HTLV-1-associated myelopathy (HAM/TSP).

DNA for the CDR3: TGTGCCAGTAGAGGCACAGTCTCCTACAATGAGCAGTTCTTC. Encoded protein: CASRGTVSYNEQFF. The chain is built from TRBV19 and TRBJ2-1; unclear D gene. Trimming left V 6 bases short and J 0 bases short, with 9 bases between. The CDR3 is 14 residues long. Germline V gene sequence: CDR1 LNHDA, CDR2 SQIVND (reference sequence).